What follows are 17 T cell receptor beta chains derived from one specimen sequenced in a study of identical twins. TCRdb re-called the 5' RACE reads with MiXCR, one entry per CDR3 protein. The table includes roughly 280,000 distinct CDR3 sequences, roughly 8.6% detected once. These same data were also listed under a study on yellow fever vaccine responses in identical twins.

The specimen sequenced was CD8+ T cells sorted from blood. The receptor set was obtained from a woman in her late teens or twenties in good health.

The V and J genes are TRBV27 and TRBJ2-3; D perhaps matches TRBD1 (5 bases). V was trimmed by 2 bases and J by 0 bases, leaving 18 bases between them. The CDR3 is 18 amino acids. Germline V gene data show CDR1 as MNHEY and CDR2 as SMNVEV (reference sequence). This CDR3 reads CASSLRTDMNSSTDTQYF. The CDR3 DNA sequence: TGTGCCAGCAGTTTAAGGACGGACATGAACTCTAGCACAGATACGCAGTATTTT.

A few counts support this clonotype. This rearrangement joins TRBV14 to TRBJ2-7; no definite D call. Germline-derived CDR1 and CDR2 are SGHDN and FVKESK. V was trimmed by 3 bases and J by 2 bases, leaving 8 bases between them. The CDR3 has 13 amino acids. The CDR3 region has the DNA TGTGCCAGCAGCCACGCACACCCCTACGAGCAGTACTTC. It is translated as CASSHAHPYEQYF.

This clonotype showed up many times. The chain links TRBV12-3 or TRBV12-4 to TRBJ1-5; D is undetermined. The CDR3 is made up of 14 amino acids. V shed 1 base and J shed 3 bases, with 7 bases lying between them. The CDR3 reads CASSLGRYNQPQHF. CDR3 sequence (DNA): TGTGCCAGCAGTTTAGGCAGGTACAATCAGCCCCAGCATTTT.

The chain couples TRBV6-2 or TRBV6-3 to TRBJ2-1, with 13 bases identical to TRBD2. CDR1 is MNHEY, CDR2 SVGEGT, per germline. V trimming: 5 bases; J trimming: 3 bases; junction bases outside the gene matches: 7. This CDR3 spans 17 amino acids. CDR3 sequence (DNA): TGTGCCAGCAGTCCCCGGACTAGCGGGAGTTTCTACAATGAGCAGTTCTTC. Its protein product is CASSPRTSGSFYNEQFF.

This clonotype was picked up many times. The chain has TRBV6-2 or TRBV6-3 and TRBJ2-7, with TRBD1 matching over 7 bases. This CDR3 is 15 amino acids long. The V gene end was trimmed by 6 bases and the J gene end by 3 bases; junction bases not matched to a gene: 11. The V gene's germline CDR1 is MNHEY and CDR2 SVGEGT. CDR3 sequence: CASSPSPGQIYEQYF. The CDR3, as DNA: TGTGCCAGCAGCCCCTCGCCGGGACAGATCTACGAGCAGTACTTC.

The genes are TRBV28 and TRBJ1-1; D gene ambiguous. CDR1 is MDHEN, CDR2 SYDVKM, per germline. This CDR3 spans 14 amino acids. Trimming pared 0 bases from V and 5 bases from J, leaving 10 bases between. CDR3 DNA sequence: TGTGCCAGCAGTTTATGGCTCGAGGGAACTGAAGCTTTCTTT. Its translation: CASSLWLEGTEAFF.

This clonotype has ten or more counts. This chain uses TRBV7-8 with TRBJ2-4; 10 bases match TRBD2. Trimming at V came to 6 bases and at J to 1 base, leaving 12 bases not matched to a gene. CDR1 is SGHVS and CDR2 is FQNEAQ in the germline V gene. The CDR3 runs to 18 residues. CDR3 loop: CASSWAGTSEGAKNIQYF. The CDR3, as DNA: TGTGCCAGCAGTTGGGCCGGGACTAGCGAAGGTGCCAAAAACATTCAGTACTTC.

This clonotype was found a few times. The CDR3 nucleotides are TGCGCCAGCAGCTTGGACAGGGGGTTAGAGAACACTGAAGCTTTCTTT. It codes for CASSLDRGLENTEAFF. The chain uses TRBV5-1 and TRBJ1-1; TRBD1 matches 8 bases. CDR3 length: 16 amino acids. The trim removed 0 bases at V and 1 base at J, leaving 5 bases unmatched. CDR1 SGHRS and CDR2 YFSETQ come from the germline V gene.

This clonotype was seen only a few times. The chain recombines TRBV4-1 with TRBJ2-7, with 8 bases that match TRBD1. CDR1 and CDR2 (germline): MGHRA, YSYEKL. There are 15 residues in the CDR3. With 0 bases clipped from V and 5 bases from J, the junction kept 6 bases outside the gene matches. CDR3 DNA sequence: TGCGCCAGCAGCCAAGAGGACAGGGCTTACGACGAGCAGTACTTC. The encoded protein is CASSQEDRAYDEQYF.

V is TRBV4-3 and J is TRBJ2-5, with TRBD2 identical over 7 bases. The germline V gene encodes CDR1 LGHNA and CDR2 YSLEER. The CDR3 sequence is 15 residues long. The V gene end was trimmed by 0 bases and the J gene end by 3 bases; junction bases not matched to a gene: 4. In DNA, the CDR3 is TGCGCCAGCAGCCAAGATCCCCTAGCGGAAGAGACCCAGTACTTC. Residues: CASSQDPLAEETQYF.

This clonotype was detected only a few times. This chain links TRBV14 with TRBJ2-4; D could derive from TRBD1 or TRBD2 (5 bases each). The V gene lost 1 base and the J gene lost 11 bases, with 21 bases spanning the gap. Looked up from germline, CDR1 is SGHDN and CDR2 is FVKESK. The CDR3 is 16 amino acids. The CDR3 is CASSQGAGTRDQFQYF. For the CDR3, the DNA is TGTGCCAGCAGCCAAGGAGCTGGGACCCGGGATCAGTTTCAGTACTTC. The full variable domain, completed using reference TRBV14 and TRBJ2-4, is EAGVTQFPSHSVIEKGQTVTLRCDPISGHDNLYWYRRVMGKEIKFLLHFVKESKQDESGMPNNRFLAERTGGTYSTLKVQPAELEDSGVYFCASSQGAGTRDQFQYFGAGTRLSVL.

The CDR3 nucleotides are TGTGCCTGGAGTTATGGGACTAGCGGAGAGACCCAGTACTTC. This encodes CAWSYGTSGETQYF. V is TRBV30 and J is TRBJ2-5; TRBD2 matches at 11 bases. The CDR3 is made up of 14 amino acids. CDR1 and CDR2 from the germline V gene are GTSNPN and SVGIG (reference sequence). V dropped 2 bases and J dropped 4; count of bases not matched to a gene: 3. Supplemented by reference TRBV30 and TRBJ2-5, the full variable domain reads SQTIHQWPATLVQPVGSPLSLECTVEGTSNPNLYWYRQAAGRGLQLLFYSVGIGQISSEVPQNLSASRPQDRQFILSSKKLLLSDSGFYLCAWSYGTSGETQYFGPGTRLLVL.

This clonotype has at least ten counts. This chain joins TRBV12-3 or TRBV12-4 and TRBJ1-2; D gene unclear. Trimming pared 1 base from V and 5 bases from J, leaving 8 bases between. CDR3 length: 13 residues. CDR3 in DNA: TGTGCCAGCAGTTTAGGCAGGAGTTATGGCTACACCTTC. Its translation: CASSLGRSYGYTF.

The rearrangement uses TRBV5-6 and TRBJ2-3; no firm D call. This CDR3 is 16 amino acids long. Germline V gene lookup returns CDR1 SGHDT and CDR2 YYEEEE. V was pared by 3 bases and J by 2 bases, with 16 bases between. The CDR3 region is CASSSRSTRYTDTQYF. For the CDR3, the DNA is TGTGCCAGCAGCTCCAGGTCTACCAGATACACAGATACGCAGTATTTT.

The rearrangement joins TRBV29-1 to TRBJ2-2; D uncertain. Germline loops: CDR1 SQVTM, CDR2 ANQGSEA. The CDR3 runs 15 residues. Trimming took 0 bases from V and 4 from J, leaving 12 bases between them. The CDR3 spells CSVEDLAGTTGELFF. In DNA form, the CDR3 reads TGCAGCGTTGAAGATCTGGCAGGCACCACCGGGGAGCTGTTTTTT.

This chain uses TRBV6-2 or TRBV6-3 with TRBJ1-2; D may be TRBD1 (6 bases). The germline V gene encodes CDR1 MNHEY and CDR2 SVGEGT. The CDR3 contains 13 residues. Trimming cost V 5 bases and J 6 bases, with 13 bases left between them. This CDR3 reads CASSADRTHGYTF. As DNA, the CDR3 is TGTGCCAGCAGTGCTGACAGGACCCATGGCTACACCTTC.

This clonotype was counted a few times. The rearrangement uses TRBV12-3 or TRBV12-4 and TRBJ2-1; D gene unclear. The CDR3 has 16 residues. With 3 bases removed from V and 0 bases from J, the gap between germline ends came to 12 bases. CDR3 DNA sequence: TGTGCCAGCAGTTTGGCGACGTCGAGCTCCTACAATGAGCAGTTCTTC. Residues: CASSLATSSSYNEQFF.